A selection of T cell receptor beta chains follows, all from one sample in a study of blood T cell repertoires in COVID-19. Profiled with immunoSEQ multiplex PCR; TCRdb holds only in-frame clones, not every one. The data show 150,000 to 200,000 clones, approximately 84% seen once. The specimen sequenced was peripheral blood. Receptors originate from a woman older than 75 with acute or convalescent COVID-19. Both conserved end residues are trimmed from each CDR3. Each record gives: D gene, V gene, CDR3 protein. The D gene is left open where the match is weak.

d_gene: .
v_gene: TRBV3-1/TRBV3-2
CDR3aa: ASSQAGLSTEAF

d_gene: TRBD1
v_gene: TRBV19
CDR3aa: ASSIGTGEGNEQF

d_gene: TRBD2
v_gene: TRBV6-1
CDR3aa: ASSEGLVNTGELF

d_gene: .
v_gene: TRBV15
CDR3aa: AAERASGNNEQF

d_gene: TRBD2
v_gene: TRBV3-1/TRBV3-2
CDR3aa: ASSQHSGRAGETQY

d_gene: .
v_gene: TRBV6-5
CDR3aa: ASSYSPTYEQY

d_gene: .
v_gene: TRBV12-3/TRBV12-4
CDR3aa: ASRWGGKAEAF

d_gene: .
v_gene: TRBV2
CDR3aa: ASSSQGSTDTQY

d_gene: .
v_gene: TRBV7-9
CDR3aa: ASSASPYNEQF

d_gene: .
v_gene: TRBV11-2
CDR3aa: ASSLSQGSSPLH

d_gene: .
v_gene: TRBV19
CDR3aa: ASSIVLAAQETQY

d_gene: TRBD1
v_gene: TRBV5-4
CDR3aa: ASSNRDRGNTGELF

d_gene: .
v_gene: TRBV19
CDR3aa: ASRGDTDTQY

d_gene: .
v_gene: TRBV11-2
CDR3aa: ASSSPPGREQY

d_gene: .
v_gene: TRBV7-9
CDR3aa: ASSLQQGTEAF

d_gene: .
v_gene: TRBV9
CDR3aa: ASSVGPPGDEKLF

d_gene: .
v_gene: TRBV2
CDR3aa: ASILGSEAF

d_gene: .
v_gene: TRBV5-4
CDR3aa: ASTRQDATYEQY

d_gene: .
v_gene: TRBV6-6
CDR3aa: ASSREETQY

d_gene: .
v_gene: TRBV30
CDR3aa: AWSFTGPAYNEQF

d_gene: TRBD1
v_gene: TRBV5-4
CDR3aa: ASSFDRDRYGYT

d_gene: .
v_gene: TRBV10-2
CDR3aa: ASSGSVANEWHEQF